This T cell receptor (beta chain) was identified in a study of T cell repertoires in cytomegalovirus infection (dated by TCRdb to between 2018 and 2020). Study-wide context: Alongside well-studied HLA-B-restricted epitopes, the peptide stimulations were aimed at recently identified HLA-C-restricted CMV epitopes, whose presentation resists viral immunomodulation. Donor HLA type was relevant to the analysis, because carriage of CMV infection together with the matching HLA type was indicated by public TCR beta signatures.

This clonotype has more than one count but fewer than ten. Its antigen is not yet known. No qualities accompany the bases; no much larger clone lies one base away. Here is what the overall study found, with its caveats: In the ex vivo response, HLA-C-restricted CMV-specific TCR beta clonotypes were dominant, and in two of eight donors the single most frequent clonotype came from this HLA-C-restricted group. Carriers of CMV infection plus the relevant HLA type were discriminated by the cumulative frequency of public TCR beta family members in the study cohort and in an independent roughly 370-donor cohort.

At the junction V is shortened by 7 bases and J by 5 bases, with 11 bases in between. CDR1 SNHLY and CDR2 FYNNEI were looked up in the germline V gene. The CDR3 measures 12 amino acids from cysteine to phenylalanine. The kept DNA is CDR3 alone, 36 bases in frame from the first base. The sample was run on an Illumina HiSeq 1500. TCRdb reanalyzed the raw reads on its own, using fastp at Q25 for trimming and MiXCR for clone calling, and kept in-frame beta chains. Every distinct CDR3 protein forms one entry, paired with its most common genes and DNA. The sample records around 430,000 distinct CDR3 sequences, about 42% of which are singletons. The ten largest clones take up around 45% of the sample. The treatment or condition tag for this specimen amounts to: in vitro stimulation with specific CMV peptide epitopes to enrich CMV-specific T cells.

The sequenced sample was cultured PBMCs, obtained from culture after CMV antigen stimulation. The clonotype comes from a human donor in good health (CMV status not recorded). Some clones in this sample may be carry-over from other donors' samples. The V and J segments used are TRBV2 and TRBJ1-1; TRBD1 might be the D gene, on 5 matching bases. The CDR3 amino acid sequence is: CASKAGRTEAFF. The DNA reads TGTGCCAGCAAAGCAGGGAGGACTGAAGCTTTCTTT.